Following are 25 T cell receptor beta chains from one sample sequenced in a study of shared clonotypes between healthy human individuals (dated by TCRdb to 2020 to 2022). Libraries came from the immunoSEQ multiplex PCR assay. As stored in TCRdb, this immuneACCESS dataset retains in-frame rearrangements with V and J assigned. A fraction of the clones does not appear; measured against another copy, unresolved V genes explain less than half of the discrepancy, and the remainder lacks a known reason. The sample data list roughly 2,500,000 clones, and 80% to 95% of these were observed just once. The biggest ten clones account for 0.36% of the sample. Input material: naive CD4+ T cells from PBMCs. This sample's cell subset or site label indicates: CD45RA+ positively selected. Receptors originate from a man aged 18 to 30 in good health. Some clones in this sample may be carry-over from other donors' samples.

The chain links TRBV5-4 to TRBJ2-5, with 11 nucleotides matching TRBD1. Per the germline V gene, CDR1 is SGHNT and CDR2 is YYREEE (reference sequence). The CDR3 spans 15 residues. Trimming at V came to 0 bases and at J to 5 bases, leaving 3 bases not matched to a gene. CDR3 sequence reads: CASSLAGQGDETQYF. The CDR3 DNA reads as TGTGCCAGCAGCTTGGCGGGACAGGGGGACGAGACCCAGTACTTC. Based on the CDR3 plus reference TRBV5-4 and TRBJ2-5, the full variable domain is ETGVTQSPTHLIKTRGQQVTLRCSSQSGHNTVSWYQQALGQGPQFIFQYYREEENGRGNFPPRFSGLQFPNYSSELNVNALELDDSALYLCASSLAGQGDETQYFGPGTRLLVL.

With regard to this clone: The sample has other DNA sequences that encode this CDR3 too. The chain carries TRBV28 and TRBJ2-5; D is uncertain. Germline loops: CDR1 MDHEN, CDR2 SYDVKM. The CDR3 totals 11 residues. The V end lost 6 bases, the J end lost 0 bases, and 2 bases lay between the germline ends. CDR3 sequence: CASSDQETQYF. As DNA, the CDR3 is TGTGCCAGCAGCGACCAAGAGACCCAGTACTTC.

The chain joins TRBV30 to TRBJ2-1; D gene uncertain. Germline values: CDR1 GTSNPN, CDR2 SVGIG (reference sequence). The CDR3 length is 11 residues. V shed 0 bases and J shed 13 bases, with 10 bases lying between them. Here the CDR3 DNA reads TGTGCCTGGAGTGTTTCTTTTTATCAGTTCTTC. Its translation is CAWSVSFYQFF.

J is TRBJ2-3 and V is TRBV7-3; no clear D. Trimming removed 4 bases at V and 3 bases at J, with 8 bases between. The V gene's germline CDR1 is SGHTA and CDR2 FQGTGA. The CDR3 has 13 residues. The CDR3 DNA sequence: TGTGCCAGCAGCTCGGGCCAAACAGATACGCAGTATTTT. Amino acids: CASSSGQTDTQYF.

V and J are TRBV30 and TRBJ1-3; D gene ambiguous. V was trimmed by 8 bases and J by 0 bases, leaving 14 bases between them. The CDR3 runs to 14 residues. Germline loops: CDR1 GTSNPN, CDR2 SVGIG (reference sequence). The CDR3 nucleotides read TGTGCCGTGGGCGAAGACCGCTCTGGAAACACCATATATTTT. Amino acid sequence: CAVGEDRSGNTIYF.

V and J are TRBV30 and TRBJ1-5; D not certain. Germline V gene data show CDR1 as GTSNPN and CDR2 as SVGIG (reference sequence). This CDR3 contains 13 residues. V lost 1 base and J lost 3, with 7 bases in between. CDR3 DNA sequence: TGTGCCTGGAGTGGGGATTTCAATCAGCCCCAGCATTTT. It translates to CAWSGDFNQPQHF. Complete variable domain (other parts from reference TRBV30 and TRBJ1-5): SQTIHQWPATLVQPVGSPLSLECTVEGTSNPNLYWYRQAAGRGLQLLFYSVGIGQISSEVPQNLSASRPQDRQFILSSKKLLLSDSGFYLCAWSGDFNQPQHFGDGTRLSIL.

CDR3 nucleotides: TGTGCCAGCAGCCCTAGCAGGGGTAACTATGGCTACACCTTC. This translates into CASSPSRGNYGYTF. This chain connects TRBV7-8 to TRBJ1-2; D is possibly TRBD1 (6 bases). The V and J ends lost 5 bases and 1 base respectively, with 11 bases between them. CDR3 length: 14 residues. Germline lookup yields CDR1 SGHVS and CDR2 FQNEAQ.

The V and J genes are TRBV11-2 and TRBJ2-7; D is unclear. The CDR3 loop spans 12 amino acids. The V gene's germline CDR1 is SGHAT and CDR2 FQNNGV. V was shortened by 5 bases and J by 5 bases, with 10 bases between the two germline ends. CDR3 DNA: TGTGCCAGCAGCCCGACTCGCAACGAGCAGTACTTC. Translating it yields CASSPTRNEQYF.

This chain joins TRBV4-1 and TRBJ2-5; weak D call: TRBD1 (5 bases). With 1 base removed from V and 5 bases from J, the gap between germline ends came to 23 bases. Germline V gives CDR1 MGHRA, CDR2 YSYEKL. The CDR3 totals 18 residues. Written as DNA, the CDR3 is TGCGCCAGCAGCCAAGGCCGTTCACTGGGGCGGTTAGGGGAGACCCAGTACTTC. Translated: CASSQGRSLGRLGETQYF.

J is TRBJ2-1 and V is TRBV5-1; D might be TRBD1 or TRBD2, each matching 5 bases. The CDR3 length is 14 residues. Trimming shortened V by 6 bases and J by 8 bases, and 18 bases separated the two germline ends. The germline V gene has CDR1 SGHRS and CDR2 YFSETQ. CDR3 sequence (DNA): TGCGCCAGCACCTCGGGGACCTTATCCGATGAGCAGTTCTTC. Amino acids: CASTSGTLSDEQFF.

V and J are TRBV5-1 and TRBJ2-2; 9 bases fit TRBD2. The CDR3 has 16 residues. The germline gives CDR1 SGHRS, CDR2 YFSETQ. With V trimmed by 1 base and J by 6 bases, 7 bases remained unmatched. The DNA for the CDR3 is TGCGCCAGCAGCTTGACTAGCGGGCTCGAGCCCGGGGAGCTGTTTTTT. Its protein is CASSLTSGLEPGELFF.

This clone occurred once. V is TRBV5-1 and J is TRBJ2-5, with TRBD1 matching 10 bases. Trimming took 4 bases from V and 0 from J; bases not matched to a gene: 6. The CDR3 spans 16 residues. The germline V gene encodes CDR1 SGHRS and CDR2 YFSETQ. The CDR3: CASSVTGGLYQETQYF. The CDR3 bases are TGCGCCAGCAGCGTGACAGGGGGCCTGTACCAAGAGACCCAGTACTTC.

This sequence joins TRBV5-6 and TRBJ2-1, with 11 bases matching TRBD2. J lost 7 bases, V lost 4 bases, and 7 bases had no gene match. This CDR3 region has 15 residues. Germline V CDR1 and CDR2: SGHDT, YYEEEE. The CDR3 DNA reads TGTGCCAGCAGCAGACTAGCGGGGCCACCGAATGAGCAGTTCTTC. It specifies CASSRLAGPPNEQFF.

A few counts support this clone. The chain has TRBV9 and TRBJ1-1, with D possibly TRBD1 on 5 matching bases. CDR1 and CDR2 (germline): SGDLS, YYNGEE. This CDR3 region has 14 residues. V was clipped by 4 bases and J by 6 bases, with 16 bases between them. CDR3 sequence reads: CASSRSSREAEAFF. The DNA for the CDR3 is TGTGCCAGCAGCCGTAGCTCCAGGGAGGCTGAAGCTTTCTTT.

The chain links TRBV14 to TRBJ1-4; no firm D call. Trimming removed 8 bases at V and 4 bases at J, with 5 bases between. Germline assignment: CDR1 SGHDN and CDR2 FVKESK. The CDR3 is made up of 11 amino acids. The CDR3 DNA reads TGTGCCAGCTCCCATAATGAAAAACTGTTTTTT. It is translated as CASSHNEKLFF.

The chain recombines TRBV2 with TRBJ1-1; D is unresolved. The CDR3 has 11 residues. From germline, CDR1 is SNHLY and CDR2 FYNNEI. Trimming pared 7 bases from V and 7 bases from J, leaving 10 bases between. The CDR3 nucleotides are TGTGCCAGCAAGGACGCCAGTGAAGCTTTCTTT. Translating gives CASKDASEAFF.

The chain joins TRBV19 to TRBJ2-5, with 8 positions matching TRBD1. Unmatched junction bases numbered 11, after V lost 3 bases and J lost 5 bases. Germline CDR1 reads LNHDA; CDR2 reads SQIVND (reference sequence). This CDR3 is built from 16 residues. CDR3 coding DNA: TGTGCCAGTAGTATCCGGGGACAGGAGTTGGGGGAGACCCAGTACTTC. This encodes CASSIRGQELGETQYF. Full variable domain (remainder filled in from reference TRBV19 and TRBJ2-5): DGGITQSPKYLFRKEGQNVTLSCEQNLNHDAMYWYRQDPGQGLRLIYYSQIVNDFQKGDIAEGYSVSREKKESFPLTVTSAQKNPTAFYLCASSIRGQELGETQYFGPGTRLLVL.

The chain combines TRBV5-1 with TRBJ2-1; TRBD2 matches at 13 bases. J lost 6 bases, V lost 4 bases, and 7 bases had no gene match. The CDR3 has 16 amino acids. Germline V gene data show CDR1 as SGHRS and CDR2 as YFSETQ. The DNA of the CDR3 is TGCGCCAGCAGCCGGACTAGCGGGAGTTCGGGCAATGAGCAGTTCTTC. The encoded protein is CASSRTSGSSGNEQFF.

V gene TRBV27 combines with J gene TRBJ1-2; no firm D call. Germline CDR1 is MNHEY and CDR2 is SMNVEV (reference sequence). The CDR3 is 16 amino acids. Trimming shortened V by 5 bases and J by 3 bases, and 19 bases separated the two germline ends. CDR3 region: CASSRRTPTSDYGYTF. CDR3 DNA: TGTGCCAGCAGTCGACGGACTCCGACGAGTGACTATGGCTACACCTTC.

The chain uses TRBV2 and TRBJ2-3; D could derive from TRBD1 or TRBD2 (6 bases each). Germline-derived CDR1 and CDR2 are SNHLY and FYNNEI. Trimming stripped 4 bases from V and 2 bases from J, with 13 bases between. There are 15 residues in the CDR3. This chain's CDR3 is CASSGTGRPTDTQYF. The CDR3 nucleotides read TGTGCCAGCAGTGGAACAGGGAGGCCCACAGATACGCAGTATTTT.

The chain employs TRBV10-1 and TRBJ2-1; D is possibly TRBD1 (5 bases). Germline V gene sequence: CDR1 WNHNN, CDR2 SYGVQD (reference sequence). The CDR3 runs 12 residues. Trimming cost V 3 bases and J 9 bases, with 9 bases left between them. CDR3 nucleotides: TGCGCCAGCAGTGATATGGGGCCTGAGCAGTTCTTC. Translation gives CASSDMGPEQFF.

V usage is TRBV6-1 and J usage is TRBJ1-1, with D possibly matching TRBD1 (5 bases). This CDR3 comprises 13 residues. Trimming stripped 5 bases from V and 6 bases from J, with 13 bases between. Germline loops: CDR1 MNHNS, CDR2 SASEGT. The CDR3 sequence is CASSPNLGAEAFF. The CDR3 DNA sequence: TGTGCCAGCAGTCCAAACCTAGGGGCTGAAGCTTTCTTT.

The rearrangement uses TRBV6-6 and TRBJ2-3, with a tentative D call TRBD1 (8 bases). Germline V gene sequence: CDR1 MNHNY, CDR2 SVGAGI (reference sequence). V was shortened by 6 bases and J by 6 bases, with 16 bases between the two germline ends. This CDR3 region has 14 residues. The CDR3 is CASRDTGGGDTQYF. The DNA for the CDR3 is TGTGCCAGCAGGGACACAGGGGGAGGGGATACGCAGTATTTT.

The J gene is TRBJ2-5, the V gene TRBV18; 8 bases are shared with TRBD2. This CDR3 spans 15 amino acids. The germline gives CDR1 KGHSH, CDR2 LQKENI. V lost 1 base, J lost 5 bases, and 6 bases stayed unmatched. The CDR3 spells CASSPLGTSVETQYF. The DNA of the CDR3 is TGTGCCAGCTCACCACTCGGGACTAGTGTGGAGACCCAGTACTTC.

The CDR3 coding sequence is TGTGCCAGCAGCCGTCGTAGCGGGAGCTCCTACAATGAGCAGTTCTTC. It specifies CASSRRSGSSYNEQFF. The rearrangement links TRBV9 to TRBJ2-1; 9 bases align to TRBD2. J gave up 0 bases and V 4 bases, and 5 bases lay outside the gene matches. Germline V CDR1 and CDR2: SGDLS, YYNGEE. This CDR3 contains 16 residues. The entire variable domain, with the rest obtained from reference TRBV9 and TRBJ2-1, is as follows: DSGVTQTPKHLITATGQRVTLRCSPRSGDLSVYWYQQSLDQGLQFLIQYYNGEERAKGNILERFSAQQFPDLHSELNLSSLELGDSALYFCASSRRSGSSYNEQFFGPGTRLTVL.